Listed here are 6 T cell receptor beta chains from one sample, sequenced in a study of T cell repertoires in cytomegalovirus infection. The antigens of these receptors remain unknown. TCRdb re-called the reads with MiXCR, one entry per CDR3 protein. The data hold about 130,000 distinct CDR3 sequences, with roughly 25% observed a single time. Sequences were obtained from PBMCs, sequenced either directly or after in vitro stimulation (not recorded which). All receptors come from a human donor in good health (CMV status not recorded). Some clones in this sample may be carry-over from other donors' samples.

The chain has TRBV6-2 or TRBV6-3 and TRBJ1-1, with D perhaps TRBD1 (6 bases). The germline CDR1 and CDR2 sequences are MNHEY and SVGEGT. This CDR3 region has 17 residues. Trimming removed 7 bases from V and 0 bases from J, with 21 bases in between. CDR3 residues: CASIKGPQGLVNTEAFF. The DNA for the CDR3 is TGTGCCAGCATCAAGGGCCCTCAGGGGCTCGTGAACACTGAAGCTTTCTTT.

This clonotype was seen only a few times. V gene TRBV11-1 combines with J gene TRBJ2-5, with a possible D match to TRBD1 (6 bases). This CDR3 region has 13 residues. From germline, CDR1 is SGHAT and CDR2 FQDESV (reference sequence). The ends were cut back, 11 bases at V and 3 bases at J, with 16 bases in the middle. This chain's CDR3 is CASVGGRKETQYF. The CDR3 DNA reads TGTGCCTCCGTAGGGGGTAGGAAAGAGACCCAGTACTTC.

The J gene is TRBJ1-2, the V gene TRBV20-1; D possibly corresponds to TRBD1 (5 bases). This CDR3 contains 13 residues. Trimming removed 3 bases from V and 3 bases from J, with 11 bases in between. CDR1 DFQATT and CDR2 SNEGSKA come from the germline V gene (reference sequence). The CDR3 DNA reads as TGCAGTGCTAGGGAAAGGGGAGACTATGGCTACACCTTC. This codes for CSARERGDYGYTF.

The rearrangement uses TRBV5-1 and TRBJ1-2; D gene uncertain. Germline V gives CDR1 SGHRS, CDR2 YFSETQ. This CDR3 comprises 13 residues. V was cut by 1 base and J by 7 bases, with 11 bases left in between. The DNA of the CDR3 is TGCGCCAGCAGCTTGTCTGGAGACGGTGGCTACACCTTC. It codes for CASSLSGDGGYTF. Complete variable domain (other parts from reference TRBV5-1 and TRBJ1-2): KAGVTQTPRYLIKTRGQQVTLSCSPISGHRSVSWYQQTPGQGLQFLFEYFSETQRNKGNFPGRFSGRQFSNSRSEMNVSTLELGDSALYLCASSLSGDGGYTFGSGTRLTVV.

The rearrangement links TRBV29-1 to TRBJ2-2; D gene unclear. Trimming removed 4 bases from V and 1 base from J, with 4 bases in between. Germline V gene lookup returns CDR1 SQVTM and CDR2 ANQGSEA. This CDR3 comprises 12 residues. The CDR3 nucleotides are TGCAGCGTTGCCCGGAACACCGGGGAGCTGTTTTTT. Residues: CSVARNTGELFF.

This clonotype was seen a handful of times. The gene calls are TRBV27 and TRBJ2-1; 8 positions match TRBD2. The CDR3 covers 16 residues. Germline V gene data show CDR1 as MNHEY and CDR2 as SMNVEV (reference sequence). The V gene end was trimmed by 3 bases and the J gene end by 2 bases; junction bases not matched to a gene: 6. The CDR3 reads CASSFQSGRAYNEQFF. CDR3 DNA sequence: TGTGCCAGCAGTTTCCAAAGCGGGAGAGCCTACAATGAGCAGTTCTTC.